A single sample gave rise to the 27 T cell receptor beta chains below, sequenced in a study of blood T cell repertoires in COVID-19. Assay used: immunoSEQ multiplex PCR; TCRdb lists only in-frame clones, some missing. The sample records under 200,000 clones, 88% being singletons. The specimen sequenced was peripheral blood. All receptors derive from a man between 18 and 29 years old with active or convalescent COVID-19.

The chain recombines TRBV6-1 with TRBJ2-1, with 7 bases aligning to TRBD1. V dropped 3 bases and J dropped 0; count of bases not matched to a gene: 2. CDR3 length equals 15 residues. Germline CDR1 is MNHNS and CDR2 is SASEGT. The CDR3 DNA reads TGTGCCAGCAGTGACAGGGGGACCTCCTACAATGAGCAGTTCTTC. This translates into CASSDRGTSYNEQFF.

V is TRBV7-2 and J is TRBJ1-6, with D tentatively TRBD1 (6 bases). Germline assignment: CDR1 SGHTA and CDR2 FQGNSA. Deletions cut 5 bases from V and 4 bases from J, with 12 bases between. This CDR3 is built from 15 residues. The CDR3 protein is CASSREGQYNSPLHF. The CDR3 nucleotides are TGTGCCAGCAGCAGAGAAGGACAGTATAATTCACCCCTCCACTTT. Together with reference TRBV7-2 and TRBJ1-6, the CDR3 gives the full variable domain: GAGVSQSPSNKVTEKGKDVELRCDPISGHTALYWYRQSLGQGLEFLIYFQGNSAPDKSGLPSDRFSAERTGGSVSTLTIQRTQQEDSAVYLCASSREGQYNSPLHFGNGTRLTVT.

The CDR3 here is CASSPIAGAGTDTQYF. The CDR3 nucleotides read TGTGCCAGCAGCCCCATAGCGGGGGCTGGCACAGATACGCAGTATTTT. The rearrangement links TRBV6-2 or TRBV6-3 to TRBJ2-3; TRBD2 agrees at 9 bases. The J segment lost 1 base and the V segment lost 6 bases, leaving 8 bases of the junction unmatched. The CDR3 runs to 16 residues. The germline gives CDR1 MNHEY, CDR2 SVGEGT.

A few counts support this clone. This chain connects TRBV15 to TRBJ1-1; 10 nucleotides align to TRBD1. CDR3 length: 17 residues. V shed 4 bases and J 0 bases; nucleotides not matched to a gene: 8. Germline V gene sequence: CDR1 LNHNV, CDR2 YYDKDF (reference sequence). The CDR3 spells CATSTDRGRGMNTEAFF. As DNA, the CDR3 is TGTGCCACCAGCACAGACAGGGGGCGAGGAATGAACACTGAAGCTTTCTTT.

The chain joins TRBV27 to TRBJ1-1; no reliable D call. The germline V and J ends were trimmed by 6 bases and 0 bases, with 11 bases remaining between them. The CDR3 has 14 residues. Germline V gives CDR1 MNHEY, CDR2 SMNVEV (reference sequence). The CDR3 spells CASRERVMNTEAFF. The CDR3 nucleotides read TGTGCCAGCAGAGAAAGAGTCATGAACACTGAAGCTTTCTTT.

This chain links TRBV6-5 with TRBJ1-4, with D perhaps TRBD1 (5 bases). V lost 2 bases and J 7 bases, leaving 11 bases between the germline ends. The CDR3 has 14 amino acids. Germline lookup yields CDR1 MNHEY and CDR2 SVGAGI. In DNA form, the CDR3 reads TGTGCCAGCAGTTACGCATCCCAGGGTGAAAAACTGTTTTTT. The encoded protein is CASSYASQGEKLFF.

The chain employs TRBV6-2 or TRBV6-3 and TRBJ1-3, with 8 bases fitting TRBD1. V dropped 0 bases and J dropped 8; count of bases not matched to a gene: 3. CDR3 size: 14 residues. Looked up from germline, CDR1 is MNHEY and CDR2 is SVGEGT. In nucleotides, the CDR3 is TGTGCCAGCAGTTACTCGGACAGGGTGGACACCATATATTTT. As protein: CASSYSDRVDTIYF.

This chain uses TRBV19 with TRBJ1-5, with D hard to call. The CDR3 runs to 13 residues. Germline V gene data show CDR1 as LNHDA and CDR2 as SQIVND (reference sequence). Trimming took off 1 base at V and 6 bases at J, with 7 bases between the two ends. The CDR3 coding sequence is TGTGCCAGTAGTATAGGGAGGGCTCAGCCCCAGCATTTT. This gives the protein CASSIGRAQPQHF.

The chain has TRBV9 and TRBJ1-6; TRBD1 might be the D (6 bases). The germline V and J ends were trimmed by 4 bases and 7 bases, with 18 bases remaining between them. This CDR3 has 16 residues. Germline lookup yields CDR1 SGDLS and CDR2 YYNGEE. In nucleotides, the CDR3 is TGTGCCAGCAGCCCGGGGGGTGGCAGGGGAAATTCACCCCTCCACTTT. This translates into CASSPGGGRGNSPLHF.

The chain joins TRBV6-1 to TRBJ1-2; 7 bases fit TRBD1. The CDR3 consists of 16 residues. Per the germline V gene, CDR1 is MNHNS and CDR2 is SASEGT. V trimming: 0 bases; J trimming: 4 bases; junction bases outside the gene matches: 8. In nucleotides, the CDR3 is TGTGCCAGCAGTGAAGCAACTACAGGGGCCGGCTATGGCTACACCTTC. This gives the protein CASSEATTGAGYGYTF.

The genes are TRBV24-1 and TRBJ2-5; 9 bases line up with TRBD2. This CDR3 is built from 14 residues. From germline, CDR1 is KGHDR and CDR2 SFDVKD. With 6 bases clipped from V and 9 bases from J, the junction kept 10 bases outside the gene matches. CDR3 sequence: CATSPAGGPWAQYF. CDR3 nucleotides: TGTGCCACCAGTCCAGCGGGGGGTCCGTGGGCCCAGTACTTC.

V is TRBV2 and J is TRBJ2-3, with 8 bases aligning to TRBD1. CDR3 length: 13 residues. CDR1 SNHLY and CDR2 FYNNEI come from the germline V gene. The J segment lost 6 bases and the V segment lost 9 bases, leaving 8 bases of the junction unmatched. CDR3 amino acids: CARSGTGRDTQYF. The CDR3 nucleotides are TGTGCCAGATCCGGGACAGGACGGGATACGCAGTATTTT.

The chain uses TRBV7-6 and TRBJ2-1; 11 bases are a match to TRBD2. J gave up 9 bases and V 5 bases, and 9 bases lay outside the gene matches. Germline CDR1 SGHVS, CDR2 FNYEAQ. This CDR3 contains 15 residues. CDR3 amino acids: CASSHTSGGRVEQFF. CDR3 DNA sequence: TGTGCCAGCAGCCACACTAGCGGGGGACGTGTTGAGCAGTTCTTC.

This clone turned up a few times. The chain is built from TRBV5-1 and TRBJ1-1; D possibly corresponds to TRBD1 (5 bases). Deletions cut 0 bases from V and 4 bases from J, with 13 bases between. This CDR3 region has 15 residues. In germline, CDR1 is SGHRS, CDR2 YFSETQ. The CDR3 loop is CASSLEIGQLTEAFF. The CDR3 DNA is TGCGCCAGCAGCTTGGAAATAGGACAACTCACTGAAGCTTTCTTT.

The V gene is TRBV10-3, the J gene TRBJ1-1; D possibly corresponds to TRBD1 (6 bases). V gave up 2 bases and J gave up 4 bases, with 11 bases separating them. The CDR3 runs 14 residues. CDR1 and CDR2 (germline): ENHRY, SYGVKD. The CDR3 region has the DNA TGTGCCATCAGTGAGGTTACAGGGAGCACTGAAGCTTTCTTT. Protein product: CAISEVTGSTEAFF.

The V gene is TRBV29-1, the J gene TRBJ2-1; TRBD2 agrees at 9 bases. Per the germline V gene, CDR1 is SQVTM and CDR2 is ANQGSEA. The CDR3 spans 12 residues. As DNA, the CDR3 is TGCAGTGGTATTGCGGGGGGGAATGAGCAGTTCTTC. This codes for CSGIAGGNEQFF.

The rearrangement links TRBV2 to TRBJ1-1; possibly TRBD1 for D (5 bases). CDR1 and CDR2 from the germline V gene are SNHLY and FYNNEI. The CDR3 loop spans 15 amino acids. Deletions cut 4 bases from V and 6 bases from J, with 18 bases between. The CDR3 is CASSVSRAGNAEAFF. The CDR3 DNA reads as TGTGCCAGCAGTGTTTCCCGAGCAGGGAATGCTGAAGCTTTCTTT.

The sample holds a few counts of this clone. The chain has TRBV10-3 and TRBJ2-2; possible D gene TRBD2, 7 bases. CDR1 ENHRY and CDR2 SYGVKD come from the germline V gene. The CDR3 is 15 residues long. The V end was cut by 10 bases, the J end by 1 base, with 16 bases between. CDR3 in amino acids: CATQGGLQNTGELFF. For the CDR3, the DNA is TGTGCCACCCAAGGGGGACTACAGAACACCGGGGAGCTGTTTTTT.

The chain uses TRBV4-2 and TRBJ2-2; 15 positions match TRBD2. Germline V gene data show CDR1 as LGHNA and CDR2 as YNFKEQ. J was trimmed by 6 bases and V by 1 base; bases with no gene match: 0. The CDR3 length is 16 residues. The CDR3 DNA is TGTGCCAGCAGCCAAGGGACTAGCGGGAGGGCCGGGGAGCTGTTTTTT. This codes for CASSQGTSGRAGELFF.

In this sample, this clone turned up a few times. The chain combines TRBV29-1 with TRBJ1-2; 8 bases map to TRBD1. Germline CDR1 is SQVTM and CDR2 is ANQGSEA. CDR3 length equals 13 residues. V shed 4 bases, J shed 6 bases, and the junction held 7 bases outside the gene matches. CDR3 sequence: CSVGLGGQDGYTF. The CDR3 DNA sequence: TGCAGCGTTGGGTTAGGGGGACAGGATGGCTACACCTTC.

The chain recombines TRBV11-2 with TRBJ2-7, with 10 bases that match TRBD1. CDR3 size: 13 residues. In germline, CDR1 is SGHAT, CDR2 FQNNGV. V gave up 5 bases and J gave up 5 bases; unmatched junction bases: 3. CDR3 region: CASSRDRGNEQYF. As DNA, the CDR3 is TGTGCCAGCAGCCGGGACAGGGGTAACGAGCAGTACTTC.

For the CDR3, the DNA is TGTGCCAGCAGCTTAGAGTTTGTATCAGGGGCCTATGGCTACACCTTC. Translation: CASSLEFVSGAYGYTF. The genes are TRBV7-2 and TRBJ1-2; D might be TRBD1 (6 bases). The CDR3 covers 16 residues. The germline CDR1 and CDR2 sequences are SGHTA and FQGNSA. V lost 1 base and J 4 bases, leaving 16 bases between the germline ends. The entire variable domain, with the rest obtained from reference TRBV7-2 and TRBJ1-2, is as follows: GAGVSQSPSNKVTEKGKDVELRCDPISGHTALYWYRQSLGQGLEFLIYFQGNSAPDKSGLPSDRFSAERTGGSVSTLTIQRTQQEDSAVYLCASSLEFVSGAYGYTFGSGTRLTVV.

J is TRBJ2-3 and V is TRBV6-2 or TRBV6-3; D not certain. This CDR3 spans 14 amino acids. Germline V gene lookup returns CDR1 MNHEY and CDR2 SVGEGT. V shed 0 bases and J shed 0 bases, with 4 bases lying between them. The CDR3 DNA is TGTGCCAGCAGTTACTCGGAGAGCACAGATACGCAGTATTTT. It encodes CASSYSESTDTQYF.

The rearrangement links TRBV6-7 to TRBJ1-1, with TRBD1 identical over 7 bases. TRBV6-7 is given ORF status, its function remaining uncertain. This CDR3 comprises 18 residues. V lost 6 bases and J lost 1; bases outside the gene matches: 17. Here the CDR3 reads CASRLQYRGGLPNTEAFF. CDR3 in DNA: TGTGCCAGCAGACTTCAATACAGGGGCGGACTCCCGAACACTGAAGCTTTCTTT.

The CDR3 sequence: CASSDKSSVLTEKLFF. The CDR3 DNA reads TGTGCCAGCAGTGATAAATCATCGGTACTCACGGAAAAACTGTTTTTT. The chain recombines TRBV25-1 with TRBJ1-4; D uncertain. Germline-derived CDR1 and CDR2 are MGHDK and SYGVNS. Trimming pared 3 bases from V and 8 bases from J, leaving 19 bases between. The CDR3 consists of 16 residues.

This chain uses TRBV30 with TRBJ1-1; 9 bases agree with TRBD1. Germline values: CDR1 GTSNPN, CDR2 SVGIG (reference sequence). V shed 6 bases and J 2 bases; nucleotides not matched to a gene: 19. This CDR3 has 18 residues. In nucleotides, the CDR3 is TGTGCCTGTACAAAAGGCAAGACAGGGGGGCATGGAAACACTGAAGCTTTCTTT. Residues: CACTKGKTGGHGNTEAFF. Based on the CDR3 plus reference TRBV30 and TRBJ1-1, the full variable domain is SQTIHQWPATLVQPVGSPLSLECTVEGTSNPNLYWYRQAAGRGLQLLFYSVGIGQISSEVPQNLSASRPQDRQFILSSKKLLLSDSGFYLCACTKGKTGGHGNTEAFFGQGTRLTVV.

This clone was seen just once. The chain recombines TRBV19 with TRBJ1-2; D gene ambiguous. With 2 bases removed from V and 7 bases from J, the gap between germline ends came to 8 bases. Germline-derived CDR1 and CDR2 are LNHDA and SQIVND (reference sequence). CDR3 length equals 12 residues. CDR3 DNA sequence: TGTGCCAGTAGTATACCAGGTACTGGCTACACCTTC. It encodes CASSIPGTGYTF.